This TCR beta chain was sequenced for a study of CD8 T cells in ankylosing spondylitis. As for this clonotype: Its antigen is undetermined.

Study outcomes and limitations: Earlier authors reported some of these motif variants in reactive arthritis synovial fluid and blood. The study looked at matched synovial fluid samples from ankylosing spondylitis patients. Disease-linked clones were reported to be significantly enriched there. There was a TCR beta motif, made of roughly eight highly homologous variants, that appeared characteristic of ankylosing spondylitis blood.

TCR beta libraries were made by quantitative 5'-RACE with molecular barcodes. TCRdb reanalysed the 5' RACE reads using MiXCR and keeps one entry per CDR3 protein. Of a few hundred thousand distinct CDR3 sequences in the sample, 6% to 8% were seen once. The V end lost 7 bases, the J end lost 2 bases, and 18 bases lay between the germline ends. The CDR3 runs to 15 residues. V is TRBV23-1 and J is TRBJ2-7, with D tentatively TRBD1 (6 bases). TRBV23-1 is marked as an open reading frame, function uncertain. The clonotype comes from a male donor with ankylosing spondylitis. Sequences were obtained from blood, either unsorted or a sorted T cell fraction (not recorded which). The CDR3 spells CASTATRDTTYEQYF. The CDR3 DNA is TGCGCCAGCACCGCGACCCGGGACACAACCTACGAGCAGTACTTC.